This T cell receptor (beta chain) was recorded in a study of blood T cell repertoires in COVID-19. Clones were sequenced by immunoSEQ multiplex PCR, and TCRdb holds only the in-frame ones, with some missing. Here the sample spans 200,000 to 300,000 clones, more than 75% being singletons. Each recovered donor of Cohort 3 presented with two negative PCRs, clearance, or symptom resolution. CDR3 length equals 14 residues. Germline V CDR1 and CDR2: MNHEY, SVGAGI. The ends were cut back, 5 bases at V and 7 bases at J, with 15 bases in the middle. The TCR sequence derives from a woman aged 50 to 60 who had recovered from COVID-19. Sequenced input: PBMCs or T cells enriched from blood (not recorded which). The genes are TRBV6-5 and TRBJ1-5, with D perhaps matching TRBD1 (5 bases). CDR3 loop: CASSPMGGRQPQHF. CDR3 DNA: TGTGCCAGCAGTCCGATGGGGGGACGCCAGCCCCAGCATTTT.